This TCR beta chain was sequenced in a study of low-dose radiotherapy and immunotherapy resistance in tumors. Time point in this sample: after trial treatment. Treatment noted: LDRT plus nivolumab, ipilimumab, low-dose cyclophosphamide and aspirin (RACIN trial). Trimming cost V 6 bases and J 2 bases, with 9 bases left between them. The CDR3 runs 14 residues. Germline lookup yields CDR1 SGHNT and CDR2 YYREEE (reference sequence). In its sample, this clonotype was seen many times. Covering alpha and beta chains, TRAV- and TRBV-specific primers were used for the first-strand cDNA. Both a constant-region primer and a V-primer adapter served to amplify TCRs across around 20 PCR cycles. TCRdb re-analysed the reads in MiXCR, keeping a single row per CDR3 protein. The sample shows under 95,000 distinct CDR3 sequences, around a sixth of them seen only once.

The sample here was PBMCs, taken after low-dose radiotherapy plus immunotherapy. The gene calls are TRBV5-4 and TRBJ2-6, with a weak D call TRBD2 (6 bases). This receptor was taken from a male donor with prostate cancer. The chain's CDR3 is CASIGGPGANVLTF. The CDR3 bases are TGTGCCAGCATCGGGGGACCTGGGGCCAACGTCCTGACTTTC.